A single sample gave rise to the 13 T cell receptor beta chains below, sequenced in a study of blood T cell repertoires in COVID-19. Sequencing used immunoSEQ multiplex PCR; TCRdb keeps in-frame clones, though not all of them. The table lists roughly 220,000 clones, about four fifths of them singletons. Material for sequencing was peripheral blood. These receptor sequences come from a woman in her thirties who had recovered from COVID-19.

The CDR3 DNA follows: TGTGCCAGCTCACCATTGGGACAGGACTCTGGAAACACCATATATTTT. Translating it yields CASSPLGQDSGNTIYF. The chain is built from TRBV18 and TRBJ1-3; 8 bases agree with TRBD1. Germline V gene lookup returns CDR1 KGHSH and CDR2 LQKENI. The CDR3 has 16 residues. With V trimmed by 2 bases and J by 0 bases, 3 bases remained unmatched.

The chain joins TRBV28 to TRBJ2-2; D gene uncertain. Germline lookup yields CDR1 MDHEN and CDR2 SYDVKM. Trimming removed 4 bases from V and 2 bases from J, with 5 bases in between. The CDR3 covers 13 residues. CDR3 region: CASSSINTGELFF. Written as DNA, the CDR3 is TGTGCCAGCAGTTCTATTAACACCGGGGAGCTGTTTTTT.

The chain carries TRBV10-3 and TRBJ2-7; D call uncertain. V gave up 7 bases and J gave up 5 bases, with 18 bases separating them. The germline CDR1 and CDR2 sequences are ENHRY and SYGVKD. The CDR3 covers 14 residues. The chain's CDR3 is CAITPDQRSNEQYF. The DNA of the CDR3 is TGTGCCATCACCCCCGACCAGAGGTCTAACGAGCAGTACTTC.

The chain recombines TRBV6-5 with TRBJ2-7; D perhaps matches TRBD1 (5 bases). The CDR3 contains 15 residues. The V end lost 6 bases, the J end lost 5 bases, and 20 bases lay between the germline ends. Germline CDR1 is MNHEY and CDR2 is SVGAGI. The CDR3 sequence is CASSPRQPPGDEQYF. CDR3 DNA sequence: TGTGCCAGCAGCCCCAGACAGCCGCCTGGGGACGAGCAGTACTTC.

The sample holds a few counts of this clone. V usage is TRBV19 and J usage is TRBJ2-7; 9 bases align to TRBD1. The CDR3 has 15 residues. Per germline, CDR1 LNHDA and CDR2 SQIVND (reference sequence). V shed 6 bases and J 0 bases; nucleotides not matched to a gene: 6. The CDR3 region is CASRPRTGDSYEQYF. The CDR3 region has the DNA TGTGCCAGTAGGCCCCGGACAGGGGACTCCTACGAGCAGTACTTC.

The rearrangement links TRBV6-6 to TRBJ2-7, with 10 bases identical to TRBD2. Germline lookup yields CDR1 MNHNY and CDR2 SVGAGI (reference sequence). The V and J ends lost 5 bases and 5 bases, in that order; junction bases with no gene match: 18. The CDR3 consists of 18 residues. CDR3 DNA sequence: TGTGCCAGCAGTCCCCGGGGGAGTACAGCGGGAGGGCATCACGAGCAGTACTTC. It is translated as CASSPRGSTAGGHHEQYF.

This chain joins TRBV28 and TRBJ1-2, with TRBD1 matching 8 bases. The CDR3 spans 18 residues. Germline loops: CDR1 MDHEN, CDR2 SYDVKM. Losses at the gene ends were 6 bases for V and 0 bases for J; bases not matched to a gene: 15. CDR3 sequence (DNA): TGTGCCAGCAGACGACGCACGGGACAGGTCATCCCTAACTATGGCTACACCTTC. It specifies CASRRRTGQVIPNYGYTF.

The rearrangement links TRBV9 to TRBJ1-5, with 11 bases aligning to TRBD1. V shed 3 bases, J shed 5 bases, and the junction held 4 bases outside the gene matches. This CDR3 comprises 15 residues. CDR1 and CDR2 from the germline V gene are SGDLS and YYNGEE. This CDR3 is CASSAGQGAYQPQHF. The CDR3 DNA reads TGTGCCAGCAGCGCCGGACAGGGGGCATATCAGCCCCAGCATTTT.

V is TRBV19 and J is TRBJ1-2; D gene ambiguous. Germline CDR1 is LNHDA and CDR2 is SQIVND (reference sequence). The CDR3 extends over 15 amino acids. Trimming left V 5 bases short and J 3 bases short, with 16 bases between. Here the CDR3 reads CASSSPAMGDYGYTF. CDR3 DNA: TGTGCCAGTAGTTCTCCGGCTATGGGAGACTATGGCTACACCTTC.

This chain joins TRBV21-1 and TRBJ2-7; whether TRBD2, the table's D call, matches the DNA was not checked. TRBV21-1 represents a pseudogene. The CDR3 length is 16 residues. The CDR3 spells CASSKALLAEPYEQYF. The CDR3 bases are TGTGCCAGCAGCAAAGCGCTCCTAGCGGAGCCCTACGAGCAGTACTTC.

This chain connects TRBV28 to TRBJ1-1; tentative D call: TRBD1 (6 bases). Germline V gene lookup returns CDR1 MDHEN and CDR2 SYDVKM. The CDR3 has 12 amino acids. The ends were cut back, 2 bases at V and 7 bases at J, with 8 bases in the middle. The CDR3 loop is CASSLKGHEAFF. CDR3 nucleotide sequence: TGTGCCAGCAGTTTAAAGGGACATGAAGCTTTCTTT.

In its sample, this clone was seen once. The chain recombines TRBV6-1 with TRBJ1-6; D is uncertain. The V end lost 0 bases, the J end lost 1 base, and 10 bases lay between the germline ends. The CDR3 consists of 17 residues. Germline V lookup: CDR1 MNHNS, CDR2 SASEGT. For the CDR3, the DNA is TGTGCCAGCAGTGAAGCCCTCTCGGGATCCTATAATTCACCCCTCCACTTT. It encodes CASSEALSGSYNSPLHF.

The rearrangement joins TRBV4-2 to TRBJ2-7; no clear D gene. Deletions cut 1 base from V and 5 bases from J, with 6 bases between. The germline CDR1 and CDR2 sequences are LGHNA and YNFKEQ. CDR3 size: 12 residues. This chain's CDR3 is CASSQAGHEQYF. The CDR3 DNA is TGTGCCAGCAGCCAAGCAGGTCACGAGCAGTACTTC.